This is a list of T cell receptor beta chains from one sample in a study of blood T cell repertoires in COVID-19. Here immunoSEQ multiplex PCR was the method, and the copy in TCRdb shows in-frame clones only, minus some. The sample lists 200,000 to 250,000 clones, around 85% occurring once. Material: peripheral blood. These receptors came from a woman in her sixties or seventies with COVID-19, enrolled during active disease. The CDR3 runs from the conserved cysteine through the conserved F or W. Each record gives: J gene, D gene, V gene, CDR3 protein. D genes are given only for firm matches.

>TRBJ2-1|TRBD2|TRBV30
CASPGGDPSYNEQFF
>TRBJ2-1|.|TRBV21-1
CASNAGQSSSYNEQFF
>TRBJ1-1|.|TRBV5-6
CASRKQEGGANTEAFF
>TRBJ1-1|TRBD1|TRBV2
CASSGERQGAARFAFF
>TRBJ2-5|TRBD2|TRBV2
CASSEDLAGVKETQYF
>TRBJ1-2|.|TRBV2
CASSEESVQSYGYTF
>TRBJ2-3|TRBD2|TRBV19
CASSTTQKKTSGGTDTQYF
>TRBJ2-5|.|TRBV5-1
CASSLGGNEETQYF
>TRBJ1-3|TRBD1|TRBV6-5
CASSYRGGASGNTIYF
>TRBJ2-7|.|TRBV6-5
CASRPGVAVSYEQYF
>TRBJ1-2|.|TRBV2
CASSVQDYGYTF
>TRBJ1-1|.|TRBV6-1
CASSERARNTEAFF
>TRBJ2-5|TRBD2|TRBV29-1
CSVLGGGNWETQYF
>TRBJ1-6|.|TRBV5-8
CASSSTGSYSPLHF
>TRBJ2-1|TRBD2|TRBV7-8
CASSRAGDSYNEQFF
>TRBJ2-7|.|TRBV10-3
CAISDTAGAYEQYF
>TRBJ1-5|TRBD1|TRBV30
CAWTGTGTFGPQHF
>TRBJ1-3|TRBD1|TRBV5-1
CASSFNGQGQASGGNTIYF
>TRBJ1-2|TRBD1|TRBV6-5
CASNTGGLGYTF
>TRBJ1-6|.|TRBV19
CASSTRTDNSPLHF
>TRBJ2-3|TRBD2|TRBV5-1
CASSSAGRTDTQYF
>TRBJ1-6|.|TRBV5-4
CASSPKGGDSPLHF
>TRBJ2-3|TRBD1|TRBV7-6
CASSSRQGAASTDTQYF
>TRBJ2-7|.|TRBV19
CASSAAGTTFTYEQYF
>TRBJ2-3|.|TRBV7-2
CASSLDSPTDTQYF
>TRBJ1-2|TRBD1|TRBV7-7
CASNGQGINYGYTF
>TRBJ1-2|TRBD1|TRBV18
CASSAPRTGASDYTF
>TRBJ2-1|TRBD2|TRBV19
CASRKPGLGTEQFF
>TRBJ1-1|.|TRBV7-3
CASSYQPREGNTEAFF
>TRBJ2-1|TRBD2|TRBV7-8
CASSPPRREGPYNEQFF
>TRBJ2-2|.|TRBV5-1
CASSPPGHILNTGELFF
>TRBJ1-2|TRBD1|TRBV7-2
CASSLAGTGGSGYTF
>TRBJ2-1|.|TRBV5-1
CASSLSPGGGNNEQFF
>TRBJ2-2|.|TRBV5-1
CASSLGGGKSSGELFF
>TRBJ1-1|.|TRBV5-4
CATQINLNTEAFF
>TRBJ1-2|.|TRBV7-9
CASSRLWGDYGYTF
>TRBJ2-5|.|TRBV27
CASSSSYQETQYF